The 5 T cell receptor beta chains reported below all come from one sample, sequenced in a study of blood T cell repertoires in COVID-19 (TCRdb year 2020). Library method: the immunoSEQ multiplex PCR assay. Drawn from immuneACCESS, this table holds only the in-frame rearrangements with V and J called that TCRdb kept. Clones are partly lost; checked studies trace under half to an unresolved V gene and leave the rest unexplained. For this sample there are more than 110,000 clones; more than 75% appear just once. Less than 5% of the sample comes from the top ten. Sequencing used peripheral blood. These TCRs come from an elderly woman with acute or convalescent COVID-19.

The chain recombines TRBV4-1 with TRBJ2-5, with TRBD1 as a possible D gene (5 bases). V lost 3 bases and J 4 bases, leaving 9 bases between the germline ends. This CDR3 has 13 amino acids. CDR1 is MGHRA and CDR2 is YSYEKL in the germline V gene. The CDR3 nucleotides are TGCGCCAGCAGCCAGGCACAGGTAGAGACCCAGTACTTC. The encoded protein is CASSQAQVETQYF.

V gene TRBV5-4 combines with J gene TRBJ1-4, with 9 positions matching TRBD1. There are 15 residues in the CDR3. Germline CDR1 reads SGHNT; CDR2 reads YYREEE (reference sequence). Germline trimming cut 4 bases from V and 10 bases from J; bases unmatched to any gene: 11. This CDR3 is CASSPAGTGISKLFF. In DNA, the CDR3 is TGTGCCAGCAGCCCAGCTGGGACAGGGATTTCAAAACTGTTTTTT.

This clone appeared once. The rearrangement links TRBV28 to TRBJ2-7; no clear D gene. The length of the CDR3 is 12 residues. Trimming took 6 bases from V and 13 from J, leaving 19 bases between them. Germline CDR1 MDHEN, CDR2 SYDVKM. In DNA form, the CDR3 reads TGTGCCAGCAGCTCGAGTATAGCACGAAGATACTTC. This encodes CASSSSIARRYF.

The chain links TRBV28 to TRBJ1-4; 8 positions agree with TRBD1. The CDR3 has 16 amino acids. Per germline, CDR1 MDHEN and CDR2 SYDVKM. V dropped 7 bases and J dropped 0; count of bases not matched to a gene: 7. In nucleotides, the CDR3 is TGTGCCAGCACCGAGACAGGGGTTTCAACTAATGAAAAACTGTTTTTT. Its translation: CASTETGVSTNEKLFF.

DNA of the CDR3: TGTGCCAGCAGCTCCTCTAGCGGGAGCCAAAACATTCAGTACTTC. As protein: CASSSSSGSQNIQYF. The gene calls are TRBV7-2 and TRBJ2-4, with TRBD2 matching over 10 bases. V shed 4 bases, J shed 5 bases, and the junction held 5 bases outside the gene matches. Germline assignment: CDR1 SGHTA and CDR2 FQGNSA. This CDR3 region has 15 residues.